This TCR beta chain was captured in a study of shared clonotypes between healthy human individuals. Every donor, a Caucasian adult, lived in Nashville, Tennessee. Researchers ran the assay at a deep level. In replicate PCRs of unsorted PBMC, about 300 ng DNA, 31,000 or so T cell genomes, was used. TCRdb's copy holds only in-frame clones and misses some; the assay was immunoSEQ multiplex PCR. The sample contains 450,000 or so clones, 70% to 80% of which appear only once. The CDR3 is made up of 16 amino acids. The germline gives CDR1 SEHNR, CDR2 FQNEAQ (reference sequence). Trimming cost V 2 bases and J 4 bases; bases outside gene matches: 9.

Sequenced: PBMCs. The TCR comes from a woman aged 40 to 50 in good health. Some clones in this sample may be carry-over from other donors' samples. The chain employs TRBV7-9 and TRBJ1-2; 8 bases align to TRBD1. CDR3 sequence: CASSLIGTGKFYGYTF. The CDR3 coding sequence is TGTGCCAGCAGCTTAATCGGGACAGGAAAATTCTATGGCTACACCTTC.